This TCR beta chain comes out of a study of blood T cell repertoires in COVID-19. The overall study: PBMCs, B-cell-depleted T cells, or T cells provided the cDNA or gDNA that made up the material.

CDR1 and CDR2 (germline): MNHEY, SVGAGI. There are 15 residues in the CDR3. Trimming took 2 bases from V and 2 from J, leaving 10 bases between them. In the original workflow: Nucleated cell counts were estimated from reference gene primer amplification. Sequencing used immunoSEQ multiplex PCR; TCRdb keeps in-frame clones, though not all of them. The V and J calls and clone size are taken from that table; D and trimming were inferred from the DNA. The profile shows 350,000 to 400,000 clones, 75% to 90% of them singletons. The specimen was peripheral blood. This receptor was taken from a woman aged 60 to 75 with COVID-19, enrolled during active disease. This chain uses TRBV6-5 with TRBJ1-5; no firm D call. The CDR3 region is CASSYGSAGNQPQHF. Here the CDR3 DNA reads TGTGCCAGCAGTTACGGGTCAGCGGGCAATCAGCCCCAGCATTTT.